Each of the 24 T cell receptor beta chains below was sequenced from the same sample in a study of T-cell memory formation after mild COVID-19. MiXCR was run by TCRdb on the 5' RACE reads, yielding one entry per CDR3 protein. Among around 150,000 distinct CDR3 sequences, roughly 12% were seen once, and the ten largest hold less than 4%. What was sequenced was PBMCs or a T cell subset sorted from them (not recorded which). The source is a man aged 18 to 29 who had mild COVID-19 (a few samples of this study predate the infection). Cell type and time point are not known.

This clonotype was recorded many times. The chain carries TRBV7-2 and TRBJ2-3; a possible D gene is TRBD1 (6 bases). Trimming removed 3 bases from V and 2 bases from J, with 9 bases in between. This CDR3 is built from 14 residues. Germline V CDR1 and CDR2: SGHTA, FQGNSA. The CDR3 spells CASSFDRFTDTQYF. In nucleotides, the CDR3 is TGTGCCAGCAGCTTTGACAGGTTCACAGATACGCAGTATTTT.

This clonotype was observed many times. This rearrangement joins TRBV5-1 to TRBJ2-3; 8 bases map to TRBD1. J gave up 0 bases and V 3 bases, and 12 bases lay outside the gene matches. The CDR3 covers 18 residues. Germline loops: CDR1 SGHRS, CDR2 YFSETQ. The CDR3 DNA sequence: TGCGCCAGCAGCTACGGACAGGGAACTCCTGCTAGCACAGATACGCAGTATTTT. Its protein product is CASSYGQGTPASTDTQYF.

This clonotype was counted a few times. The rearrangement joins TRBV7-2 to TRBJ2-7; D ambiguous. The CDR3 runs 13 residues. Germline loops: CDR1 SGHTA, CDR2 FQGNSA. Deletions cut 4 bases from V and 0 bases from J, with 7 bases between. The CDR3: CASSSRSSYEQYF. The CDR3, as DNA: TGTGCCAGCAGCTCCCGGAGCTCCTACGAGCAGTACTTC.

The rearrangement joins TRBV4-2 to TRBJ2-3; 8 bases agree with TRBD2. Germline loops: CDR1 LGHNA, CDR2 YNFKEQ. With V trimmed by 0 bases and J by 0 bases, 8 bases remained unmatched. The CDR3 length is 18 residues. CDR3 coding DNA: TGTGCCAGCAGCCAAGACACCCGGGGGGGGCGGAGCACAGATACGCAGTATTTT. The encoded protein is CASSQDTRGGRSTDTQYF.

This clonotype has a handful of counts. The rearrangement joins TRBV11-1 to TRBJ2-4, with D unresolved. Deletions cut 5 bases from V and 6 bases from J, with 11 bases between. This CDR3 comprises 13 residues. Germline CDR1 SGHAT, CDR2 FQDESV (reference sequence). The CDR3 spells CASSPVPGNIQYF. For the CDR3, the DNA is TGTGCCAGCAGCCCTGTCCCCGGAAACATTCAGTACTTC.

This sequence joins TRBV30 and TRBJ1-1; TRBD1 aligns across 9 bases. Germline values: CDR1 GTSNPN, CDR2 SVGIG (reference sequence). Germline trimming cut 3 bases from V and 6 bases from J; bases unmatched to any gene: 11. This CDR3 region has 15 residues. Here the CDR3 DNA reads TGTGCCTGGAGCCGCCTGGGGGACAGGGTCGCTGAAGCTTTCTTT. Its protein product is CAWSRLGDRVAEAFF.

The gene calls are TRBV3-1 and TRBJ2-5, with 9 bases matching TRBD2. Germline V gene sequence: CDR1 LGHDT, CDR2 YNNKEL (reference sequence). The CDR3 runs to 17 residues. V gave up 1 base and J gave up 1 base; unmatched junction bases: 7. CDR3 in DNA: TGTGCCAGCAGCCAAGGGTTGCTAGCGGGACTCCAAGAGACCCAGTACTTC. This sequence encodes CASSQGLLAGLQETQYF.

This clonotype was detected only a few times. This chain joins TRBV27 and TRBJ2-2; D gene ambiguous. Trimming pared 5 bases from V and 5 bases from J, leaving 15 bases between. The CDR3 runs to 15 residues. Germline V gene lookup returns CDR1 MNHEY and CDR2 SMNVEV (reference sequence). The CDR3 coding sequence is TGTGCCAGCAGTCCCGACACCCCGAGGACCGGGGAGCTGTTTTTT. It codes for CASSPDTPRTGELFF.

The V call is TRBV7-2, the J call TRBJ1-4; 8 nucleotides align to TRBD1. Losses at the gene ends were 0 bases for V and 16 bases for J; bases not matched to a gene: 10. CDR3 length equals 14 residues. The germline V gene has CDR1 SGHTA and CDR2 FQGNSA. CDR3 sequence reads: CASSLAQRTGQKFF. The CDR3 DNA follows: TGTGCCAGCAGCTTAGCGCAGAGGACAGGGCAGAAGTTTTTT.

This clonotype has more than one count but fewer than ten. This chain joins TRBV12-3 or TRBV12-4 and TRBJ1-1, with D uncertain. The V and J ends lost 2 bases and 3 bases respectively, with 7 bases between them. The CDR3 contains 13 residues. In nucleotides, the CDR3 is TGTGCCAGCAGTTTATTAGAGGACACTGAAGCTTTCTTT. Translated: CASSLLEDTEAFF.

The rearrangement joins TRBV20-1 to TRBJ2-3, with D perhaps matching TRBD1 (5 bases). This CDR3 comprises 14 residues. The V end was cut by 2 bases, the J end by 2 bases, with 11 bases between. CDR1 is DFQATT, CDR2 SNEGSKA, per germline (reference sequence). The CDR3 DNA sequence: TGCAGTGCTAGAAGGGCAGGGCTCACAGATACGCAGTATTTT. This encodes CSARRAGLTDTQYF.

This clonotype was counted only a few times. The rearrangement links TRBV6-1 to TRBJ1-6; a weak D match, TRBD1 (6 bases). This CDR3 has 16 residues. Germline CDR1 reads MNHNS; CDR2 reads SASEGT. Trimming removed 4 bases from V and 8 bases from J, with 18 bases in between. The CDR3 loop reads CASSGLSGALYSPLHF. The CDR3 DNA reads TGTGCCAGCAGTGGCCTCTCAGGGGCCCTCTATTCACCCCTCCACTTT.

The chain carries TRBV24-1 and TRBJ1-1; 8 positions agree with TRBD1. The CDR3 spans 15 residues. The V gene's germline CDR1 is KGHDR and CDR2 SFDVKD. V lost 9 bases and J lost 1; bases outside the gene matches: 9. DNA for the CDR3: TGTGCCACCGGGAAGGACAGGGCGTCGAACACTGAAGCTTTCTTT. Protein: CATGKDRASNTEAFF.

This clonotype has just a few counts. This chain links TRBV24-1 with TRBJ2-2; D gene uncertain. The CDR3 extends over 13 amino acids. Germline loops: CDR1 KGHDR, CDR2 SFDVKD. Trimming removed 3 bases at V and 8 bases at J, with 9 bases between. CDR3 sequence reads: CATSDPQAGELFF. The CDR3 bases are TGTGCCACCAGTGATCCGCAGGCTGGGGAGCTGTTTTTT.

The chain couples TRBV27 to TRBJ1-2, with a weak D call TRBD1 (6 bases). CDR3 length: 14 residues. V was cut by 6 bases and J by 3 bases, with 14 bases left in between. Germline V lookup: CDR1 MNHEY, CDR2 SMNVEV (reference sequence). The CDR3 nucleotides read TGTGCCAGCAGCGACAGGTCCTACGACTATGGCTACACCTTC. It encodes CASSDRSYDYGYTF.

This clonotype was seen ten or more times. CDR3 bases: TGTGCCAGCAGCTTAGATCGGAACACTGAAGCTTTCTTT. Amino acid sequence: CASSLDRNTEAFF. The V and J genes are TRBV11-2 and TRBJ1-1; D call uncertain. V lost 0 bases and J 1 base, leaving 3 bases between the germline ends. CDR3 size: 13 residues. CDR1 SGHAT and CDR2 FQNNGV come from the germline V gene.

The chain joins TRBV28 to TRBJ1-1; maybe TRBD1 (6 bases). Germline V gene sequence: CDR1 MDHEN, CDR2 SYDVKM. V lost 6 bases to trimming and J lost 12 bases, with 20 bases between them. The CDR3 length is 13 residues. The CDR3 coding sequence is TGTGCCAGCAGCTTGAGGGACATCTCCGAATCTTTCTTT. Its protein product is CASSLRDISESFF.

This clonotype was recorded a few times. The chain is built from TRBV5-5 and TRBJ1-5, with a tentative D call TRBD1 (5 bases). This CDR3 is built from 15 residues. V lost 4 bases and J lost 3, with 14 bases in between. Looked up from germline, CDR1 is SGHKS and CDR2 is YYEKEE (reference sequence). The CDR3 sequence: CASSPRDLFNQPQHF. The CDR3 region has the DNA TGTGCCAGCAGCCCCCGGGACCTTTTCAATCAGCCCCAGCATTTT.

The CDR3 sequence: CASSPNPGQGYNEQFF. The CDR3 DNA is TGTGCCAGCAGCCCGAACCCGGGACAGGGTTACAATGAGCAGTTCTTC. The chain uses TRBV7-6 and TRBJ2-1, with 9 nucleotides matching TRBD1. Germline values: CDR1 SGHVS, CDR2 FNYEAQ. Trimming at V came to 5 bases and at J to 4 bases, leaving 9 bases not matched to a gene. This CDR3 is built from 16 residues. Looking up the rest from reference TRBV7-6 and TRBJ2-1 gives the full variable domain: GAGVSQSPRYKVTKRGQDVALRCDPISGHVSLYWYRQALGQGPEFLTYFNYEAQQDKSGLPNDRFSAERPEGSISTLTIQRTEQRDSAMYRCASSPNPGQGYNEQFFGPGTRLTVL.

This clonotype was seen more than once but under ten times. This rearrangement joins TRBV9 to TRBJ2-3; the D is unclear. The germline V and J ends were trimmed by 0 bases and 2 bases, with 10 bases remaining between them. Germline CDR1 and CDR2: SGDLS and YYNGEE. The CDR3 is made up of 15 amino acids. The CDR3 here is CASSVATEHTDTQYF. In DNA, the CDR3 is TGTGCCAGCAGCGTAGCCACAGAACACACAGATACGCAGTATTTT.

In its sample, this clonotype was seen a few times. This chain uses TRBV12-3 or TRBV12-4 with TRBJ2-3; unclear D gene. Trimming left V 7 bases short and J 7 bases short, with 12 bases between. The CDR3 is made up of 12 amino acids. The CDR3 nucleotides read TGTGCCAGCACCATATGGGGAAATACGCAGTATTTT. This sequence encodes CASTIWGNTQYF.

The chain joins TRBV24-1 to TRBJ2-5; TRBD2 aligns across 7 bases. The length of the CDR3 is 16 residues. V lost 3 bases to trimming and J lost 0 bases; unmatched junction nucleotides: 6. Germline V lookup: CDR1 KGHDR, CDR2 SFDVKD. The CDR3 sequence is CATSDPGTTNQETQYF. The CDR3 DNA reads TGTGCCACCAGTGATCCAGGGACTACCAACCAAGAGACCCAGTACTTC.

This chain uses TRBV5-1 with TRBJ1-1; D is uncertain. Per germline, CDR1 SGHRS and CDR2 YFSETQ. This CDR3 contains 16 residues. V gave up 3 bases and J gave up 4 bases, with 19 bases separating them. The CDR3 here is CASSSPRSGYVTEAFF. In nucleotides, the CDR3 is TGCGCCAGCAGCTCCCCGCGGTCGGGGTATGTCACTGAAGCTTTCTTT.

V is TRBV6-2 or TRBV6-3 and J is TRBJ1-1, with D hard to call. CDR1 and CDR2 from the germline V gene are MNHEY and SVGEGT. CDR3 length: 14 amino acids. V was shortened by 8 bases and J by 0 bases, with 13 bases between the two germline ends. CDR3 in DNA: TGTGCCAGCTACCCCGGCGGGATGAACACTGAAGCTTTCTTT. Its translation is CASYPGGMNTEAFF.